The clone carrying this T cell receptor beta chain was seen ten or more times. Its antigen is not known. The junction departs from germline at one end; a sequencing error may be responsible. TCRdb called the 5' RACE reads again in MiXCR, with one record for every CDR3 protein. This table has 250,000 to 350,000 distinct CDR3 sequences, over 8.5% appearing once. The data belong to a study of identical twins. Broader study findings: Findings came from cross-sectional statistics, without long-term follow-up of donors.

Germline CDR1 reads SGDLS; CDR2 reads YYNGEE. The CDR3 runs 15 residues. Donors were all healthy Caucasians. This sample also belongs to another study, concerning yellow fever vaccine responses in identical twins. This second study says: After vaccination, twins' T cell response reportedly seemed partly convergent, partly personalized.

The receptor was isolated from a woman younger than 30 in good health. The specimen was CD8+ T cells sorted from blood. This rearrangement joins TRBV9 to TRBJ2-7; no reliable D call. The CDR3 spells CASNVVGFWTYEQYF. CDR3 DNA: TGTGCCAGCAACGTAGTCGGGTTTTGGACCTACGAGCAGTACTTC.